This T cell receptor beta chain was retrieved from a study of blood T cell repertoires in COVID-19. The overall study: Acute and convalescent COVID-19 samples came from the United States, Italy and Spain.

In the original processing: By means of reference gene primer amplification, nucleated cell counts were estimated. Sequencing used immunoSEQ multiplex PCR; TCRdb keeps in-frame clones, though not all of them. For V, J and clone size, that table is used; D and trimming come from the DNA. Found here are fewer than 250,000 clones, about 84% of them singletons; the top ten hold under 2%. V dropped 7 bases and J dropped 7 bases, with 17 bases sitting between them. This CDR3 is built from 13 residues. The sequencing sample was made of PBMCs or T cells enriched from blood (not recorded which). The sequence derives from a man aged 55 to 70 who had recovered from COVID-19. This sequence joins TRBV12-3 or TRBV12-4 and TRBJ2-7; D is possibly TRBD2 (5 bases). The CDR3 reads CASTGSPFEEQYF. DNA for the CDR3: TGTGCCAGCACGGGGAGCCCCTTCGAAGAGCAGTACTTC.